The sequence of this T cell receptor (beta chain) was determined in a study of shared clonotypes between healthy human individuals. Study-level information: Plates per donor: three CD4 naive, three CD4 memory, two CD8 naive, one CD8 memory.

Germline CDR1 is MNHEY and CDR2 is SMNVEV (reference sequence). V lost 6 bases and J 2 bases, leaving 17 bases between the germline ends. The CDR3 loop spans 15 amino acids. The repertoire was sequenced with immunoSEQ multiplex PCR; TCRdb's copy has only in-frame clones and lacks some. The sample has about 100,000 clones; roughly 66% are singletons. The CD8 memory fraction combined CD45RO+ cells with TemRA cells (CCR7-negative CD45RA+). Overall study findings and caveats: It was observed that approximately 5% of naive CD4 clonotypes were shared across a handful of donors. Donors were few, which limited the genetic and exposure-history diversity represented.

This clone was observed a single time. The antigen is not known. Sequenced material: memory CD8+ T cells sorted from blood. Noted subset: CD45RO+ cells pooled with CCR7-negative TemRA cells. This rearrangement joins TRBV27 to TRBJ2-7; D is uncertain. The sequence came from a woman aged 25 to 45 in good health. The CDR3 reads CASSHSLTLPYEQYF. The CDR3, as DNA: TGTGCCAGCAGCCATTCCCTTACACTTCCCTACGAGCAGTACTTC.